This TCR beta chain derives from a study of blood T cell repertoires in COVID-19. As for the study in general: Samples taken during acute and convalescent COVID-19 were collected in the United States, Italy and Spain. Nucleic acid was either cDNA or gDNA, and it came from T cells, B-cell-depleted T cells, or PBMCs.

The germline V gene has CDR1 LGHNA and CDR2 YSLEER. This CDR3 region has 17 residues. J gave up 5 bases and V 5 bases, and 13 bases lay outside the gene matches. Original analysis: Estimation of nucleated cell counts was performed using reference gene primer amplification. The table came from immunoSEQ multiplex PCR; TCRdb's copy has only in-frame clones and leaves some out. V, J and clone size are taken as reported in that table, and D and trimming were inferred from the DNA itself. This table has tens of thousands of clones, about four fifths appearing once. This clonotype was sampled from a woman aged 80 or over with active or convalescent COVID-19. The sequencing input was peripheral blood. The chain has TRBV4-3 and TRBJ2-4; 9 nucleotides line up with TRBD1. CDR3 protein: CASSTRTGVNFQNIQYF. Written as DNA, the CDR3 is TGCGCCAGCAGCACCAGGACAGGGGTTAACTTTCAAAACATTCAGTACTTC.